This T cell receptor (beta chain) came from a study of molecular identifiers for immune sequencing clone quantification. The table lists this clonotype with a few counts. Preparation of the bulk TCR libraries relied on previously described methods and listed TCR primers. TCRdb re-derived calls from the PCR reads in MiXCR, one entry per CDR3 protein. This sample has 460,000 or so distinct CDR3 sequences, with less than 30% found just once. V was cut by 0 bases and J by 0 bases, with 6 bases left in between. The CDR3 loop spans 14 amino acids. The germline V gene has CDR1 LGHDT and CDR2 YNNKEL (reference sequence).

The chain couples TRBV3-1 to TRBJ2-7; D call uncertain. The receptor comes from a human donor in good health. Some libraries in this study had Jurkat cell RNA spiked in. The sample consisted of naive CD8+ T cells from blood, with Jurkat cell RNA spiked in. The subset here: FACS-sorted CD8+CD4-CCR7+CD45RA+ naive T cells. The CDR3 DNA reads TGTGCCAGCAGCCAAGATGTAGGCTCCTACGAGCAGTACTTC. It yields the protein CASSQDVGSYEQYF.